The clone carrying this T cell receptor (beta chain) occurred a few times. CDR1 is LGHNA, CDR2 YSLEER, per germline. Unmatched junction bases numbered 8, after V lost 0 bases and J lost 0 bases. CDR3 size: 19 residues. This entry comes from a study of OX40 agonist ivuxolimab in advanced cancers. Study as a whole: Each dose-escalation patient presented with hepatocellular carcinoma, melanoma, renal cell or head and neck cancer.

Cycle 7 day 1, cycle 4 day 1, and baseline were the timepoints at which blood was sampled. This table comes from immunoSEQ multiplex PCR, and its TCRdb copy is limited to in-frame clones, with some not included. The profile shows around 20,000 clones, about 70% of them singletons. The sequence derives from an adult with an advanced solid tumor such as melanoma, head and neck, liver or kidney cancer. The sequencing here drew on CD4+ or CD8+ T cells sorted from blood, taken in a trial of the OX40 agonist ivuxolimab. The chain combines TRBV4-3 with TRBJ2-6; 7 nucleotides line up with TRBD1. CDR3 loop: CASSQERTGWISGANVLTF. The CDR3 region has the DNA TGCGCCAGCAGCCAAGAGCGGACAGGCTGGATCTCTGGGGCCAACGTCCTGACTTTC.